This is a list of T cell receptor beta chains from one sample in a study of T-cell memory formation after mild COVID-19. In TCRdb, the 5' RACE reads were re-called with MiXCR into one record per CDR3 protein. The sample records roughly 300,000 distinct CDR3 sequences, around 16% being singletons. Input material: PBMCs or a T cell subset sorted from them (not recorded which). The receptors originated from a man between 18 and 29 years old who had mild COVID-19 (a few samples of this study predate the infection). Cell type and time point are not known. Both conserved end residues are part of each CDR3. D genes are given only for firm matches. A clone size is listed for some rows: how often the clone was seen (once, few, many), or a class if it is expanded.

d_call,j_call,clone_size,v_call,cdr3_aa,cdr3_nt
TRBD1,TRBJ1-1,few,TRBV29-1,CSGRTGTNTEAFF,TGCAGCGGACGGACAGGGACGAACACTGAAGCTTTCTTT
TRBD2,TRBJ2-1,many,TRBV4-3,CASSQPSGGRNEQFF,TGCGCCAGCAGCCAGCCCAGCGGGGGTAGGAATGAGCAGTTCTTC
-,TRBJ1-5,-,TRBV4-2,CASSQEGGPQPQHF,TGTGCCAGCAGCCAAGAGGGGGGGCCACAGCCCCAGCATTTT
-,TRBJ1-2,few,TRBV14,CASSQGLNYGYTF,TGTGCCAGCAGCCAAGGCCTAAACTATGGCTACACCTTC
-,TRBJ2-2,-,TRBV5-1,CASSLKQATGELFF,TGCGCCAGCAGCTTGAAGCAAGCTACCGGGGAGCTGTTTTTT
-,TRBJ2-3,-,TRBV11-2,CASSLSSWGRSTDTQYF,TGTGCCAGCAGCTTATCGAGTTGGGGTCGGAGCACAGATACGCAGTATTTT
TRBD1,TRBJ1-1,-,TRBV24-1,CATRVGTGF,TGTGCCACCAGAGTGGGGACAGGCTTT
-,TRBJ1-4,few,TRBV4-3,CASSQDGAPNEKLFF,TGCGCCAGCAGCCAAGACGGGGCCCCTAATGAAAAACTGTTTTTT
-,TRBJ2-7,-,TRBV7-2,CASSATGSGYEQYF,TGTGCCAGCAGCGCCACTGGGTCGGGCTACGAGCAGTACTTC
TRBD1,TRBJ2-5,-,TRBV27,CASSPRRGETQYF,TGTGCCAGCAGTCCGCGCAGGGGGGAGACCCAGTACTTC
TRBD1,TRBJ1-1,few,TRBV28,CASSFGTGANTEAFF,TGTGCCAGCAGTTTCGGGACAGGAGCGAACACTGAAGCTTTCTTT
-,TRBJ1-1,-,TRBV20-1,CSATGTTNTEAFF,TGCAGTGCAACCGGGACAACTAACACTGAAGCTTTCTTT
TRBD2,TRBJ2-4,-,TRBV2,CASSELGGGAKNF,TGTGCCAGCAGTGAATTGGGCGGGGGGGCTAAGAACTTC
-,TRBJ2-3,-,TRBV4-3,CASSQDSAGLGDTQYF,TGCGCCAGCAGCCAAGATTCGGCAGGGTTAGGCGATACGCAGTATTTT
-,TRBJ1-6,-,TRBV11-2,CASRSKVGVLAYNSPLHF,TGTGCCAGCAGGTCCAAGGTGGGGGTGCTCGCCTATAATTCACCCCTCCACTTT
TRBD2,TRBJ2-2,few,TRBV3-1,CASSQPGGGTTGELFF,TGTGCCAGCAGCCAACCGGGGGGGGGCACCACCGGGGAGCTGTTTTTT
-,TRBJ2-2,few,TRBV27,CASRGGVRGELFF,TGTGCCAGCAGGGGCGGGGTCCGAGGGGAGCTGTTTTTT
-,TRBJ2-2,few,TRBV12-3/TRBV12-4,CASSSRAQGNTGELFF,TGTGCCAGCAGTTCAAGGGCGCAGGGAAACACCGGGGAGCTGTTTTTT
TRBD1,TRBJ2-1,few,TRBV10-3,CAIGTGTHEQFF,TGTGCCATCGGGACAGGGACGCATGAGCAGTTCTTC
-,TRBJ1-1,-,TRBV7-9,CASSFGTLNTEAFF,TGTGCCAGCAGCTTTGGGACACTCAACACTGAAGCTTTCTTT
-,TRBJ2-3,-,TRBV2,CASTGSGTDTQYF,TGTGCCAGCACGGGTAGCGGCACAGATACGCAGTATTTT
TRBD2,TRBJ2-1,few,TRBV11-2,CASSPIRGGEQFF,TGTGCCAGCAGCCCGATCCGGGGGGGTGAGCAGTTCTTC
-,TRBJ2-1,-,TRBV29-1,CSVGRDPYNEQFF,TGCAGCGTTGGGAGGGACCCCTACAATGAGCAGTTCTTC
-,TRBJ2-2,few,TRBV2,CASTRQDTGELFF,TGTGCCAGCACCCGACAGGACACCGGGGAGCTGTTTTTT
-,TRBJ2-3,few,TRBV29-1,CSVGGRADTQYF,TGCAGCGTGGGGGGCCGCGCAGATACGCAGTATTTT
TRBD2,TRBJ2-7,many,TRBV12-3/TRBV12-4,CASSLERGGYEQYF,TGTGCCAGCAGTTTGGAGCGGGGTGGATACGAGCAGTACTTC
-,TRBJ2-3,-,TRBV5-1,CASRSTAPITDTQYF,TGCGCCAGCAGATCGACTGCACCCATTACAGATACGCAGTATTTT
-,TRBJ2-3,-,TRBV12-3/TRBV12-4,CASSSAWPDTQYF,TGTGCCAGCAGTTCTGCTTGGCCAGATACGCAGTATTTT
TRBD2,TRBJ2-5,-,TRBV4-1,CASSQETSGVGETQYF,TGCGCCAGCAGCCAGGAGACTAGCGGTGTTGGAGAGACCCAGTACTTC
-,TRBJ1-6,few,TRBV5-1,CASSLAGGGSPLHF,TGCGCCAGCAGCTTGGCCGGGGGCGGGTCACCCCTCCACTTT
TRBD2,TRBJ2-1,few,TRBV7-9,CASSFSGLAEKALYNEQFF,TGTGCCAGCAGCTTTAGCGGACTAGCGGAAAAGGCTCTTTACAATGAGCAGTTCTTC
TRBD1,TRBJ2-5,many,TRBV7-6,CASSAGTAQETQYF,TGTGCCAGCAGCGCCGGGACAGCACAAGAGACCCAGTACTTC
TRBD1,TRBJ2-3,-,TRBV5-1,CASSLAGTGGTDTQYF,TGCGCCAGCAGCTTGGCCGGGACAGGGGGTACAGATACGCAGTATTTT
-,TRBJ1-1,-,TRBV5-1,CASSPRGRQAFF,TGCGCCAGCAGCCCCCGAGGTAGGCAAGCTTTCTTT
-,TRBJ2-7,few,TRBV3-1,CASSQVGQQKYEQYF,TGTGCCAGCAGCCAAGTCGGACAGCAAAAATACGAGCAGTACTTC
TRBD1,TRBJ2-7,-,TRBV4-1,CASSQDWTGTYEQYF,TGCGCCAGCAGCCAAGATTGGACAGGAACCTACGAGCAGTACTTC
TRBD2,TRBJ2-3,few,TRBV12-3/TRBV12-4,CAIQRGVDTQYF,TGTGCCATCCAACGGGGGGTGGATACGCAGTATTTT
TRBD2,TRBJ2-5,-,TRBV7-6,CASSITSGGETQYF,TGTGCCAGCAGCATCACTAGCGGCGGGGAGACCCAGTACTTC
TRBD2,TRBJ2-5,-,TRBV7-9,CASSLGGTSGETQYF,TGTGCCAGCAGCTTAGGCGGGACTAGCGGAGAGACCCAGTACTTC
-,TRBJ1-3,-,TRBV29-1,CSVEQPGNTIYF,TGCAGCGTAGAACAGCCCGGAAACACCATATATTTT
-,TRBJ2-2,-,TRBV7-6,CASSFGGRGTGELFF,TGTGCCAGCAGCTTCGGGGGAAGAGGGACCGGGGAGCTGTTTTTT
TRBD2,TRBJ2-3,few,TRBV4-2,CASSQGRGGRDTQYF,TGTGCCAGCAGCCAAGGGCGGGGGGGCAGAGATACGCAGTATTTT
-,TRBJ2-3,-,TRBV15,CATSGTSRPSTDTQYF,TGTGCCACCAGCGGCACTAGCCGCCCTAGCACAGATACGCAGTATTTT
-,TRBJ2-3,-,TRBV7-2,CASSLLRQDGDTQYF,TGTGCCAGCAGCTTATTGCGGCAGGACGGGGATACGCAGTATTTT
-,TRBJ2-1,-,TRBV6-4,CASSDSGKHNEQFF,TGTGCCAGCAGTGACTCGGGTAAACACAATGAGCAGTTCTTC
-,TRBJ1-2,-,TRBV5-4,CASADSSNYGYTF,TGTGCCTCAGCCGACAGTTCTAACTATGGCTACACCTTC
-,TRBJ2-3,-,TRBV10-3,CAISESVGIDTQYF,TGTGCCATCAGTGAGTCGGTGGGAATAGATACGCAGTATTTT
-,TRBJ2-2,few,TRBV25-1,CASRGPAGTGELFF,TGTGCCAGCAGGGGCCCCGCGGGCACCGGGGAGCTGTTTTTT
-,TRBJ2-3,many,TRBV7-9,CASSLWSRGADTQYF,TGTGCCAGCAGCTTATGGAGCAGGGGAGCAGATACGCAGTATTTT
-,TRBJ1-4,-,TRBV28,CASTDSVNEKLFF,TGTGCCAGCACCGACAGCGTTAATGAAAAACTGTTTTTT
-,TRBJ2-2,-,TRBV5-4,CASSAQGEANTGELFF,TGTGCCAGCAGTGCGCAGGGGGAGGCGAACACCGGGGAGCTGTTTTTT
-,TRBJ1-1,-,TRBV4-1,CASSQDLMNTEAFF,TGCGCCAGCAGCCAAGATCTGATGAACACTGAAGCTTTCTTT
-,TRBJ1-5,-,TRBV28,CASSLGDYSNQPQHF,TGTGCCAGCAGTTTGGGGGATTATAGCAATCAGCCCCAGCATTTT